A single sample gave rise to the 22 T cell receptor beta chains below, sequenced in a study of blood T cell repertoires in COVID-19. The method was immunoSEQ multiplex PCR; TCRdb's version includes in-frame clones alone and lacks a portion of them. Among roughly 150,000 clones, approximately 79% were seen once, and the ten largest hold over 15%. The sequenced material came from PBMCs or T cells enriched from blood (not recorded which). These receptors were obtained from a woman between 65 and 79 years old in a cohort exposed to, infected with or recovered from COVID-19 (not recorded which).

This chain uses TRBV5-1 with TRBJ2-5; the match to TRBD2 covers 10 bases. Germline V gives CDR1 SGHRS, CDR2 YFSETQ. With 0 bases clipped from V and 5 bases from J, the junction kept 1 base outside the gene matches. The CDR3 is made up of 14 amino acids. The CDR3 DNA reads TGCGCCAGCAGCTTGGAGCGGGAGGGGGAGACCCAGTACTTC. Protein sequence: CASSLEREGETQYF.

The CDR3 sequence: CASSYSKSGSYEQYF. CDR3 coding DNA: TGTGCCAGCAGTTACTCGAAGTCGGGATCCTACGAGCAGTACTTC. The chain joins TRBV6-2 or TRBV6-3 to TRBJ2-7, with a weak D call TRBD2 (5 bases). The length of the CDR3 is 15 residues. Trimming pared 0 bases from V and 1 base from J, leaving 10 bases between. CDR1 and CDR2 (germline): MNHEY, SVGEGT.

The rearrangement joins TRBV28 to TRBJ2-1; the D gene is possibly TRBD2 (6 bases). The CDR3 is 14 amino acids. Looked up from germline, CDR1 is MDHEN and CDR2 is SYDVKM. V was shortened by 11 bases and J by 7 bases, with 21 bases between the two germline ends. The CDR3 reads CAGGGPGSVNEQFF. CDR3 coding DNA: TGTGCCGGAGGAGGGCCAGGATCGGTAAATGAGCAGTTCTTC.

V and J are TRBV7-8 and TRBJ2-7, with TRBD1 matching over 7 bases. Germline V gene sequence: CDR1 SGHVS, CDR2 FQNEAQ. The CDR3 spans 15 residues. V lost 5 bases to trimming and J lost 0 bases; unmatched junction nucleotides: 7. The CDR3 region has the DNA TGTGCCAGCAGCCCGCAGGGGGTCAGCTCCTACGAGCAGTACTTC. Translating gives CASSPQGVSSYEQYF.

The J gene is TRBJ2-3, the V gene TRBV10-3; 14 bases agree with TRBD2. The CDR3 runs 16 residues. Germline assignment: CDR1 ENHRY and CDR2 SYGVKD. V gave up 6 bases and J gave up 2 bases; unmatched junction bases: 4. Here the CDR3 DNA reads TGTGCCATCAGCGGACTAGCGGGAGGCGACACAGATACGCAGTATTTT. Translating it yields CAISGLAGGDTDTQYF.

The V gene is TRBV10-3, the J gene TRBJ2-7, with D possibly being TRBD1 (6 bases). The CDR3 loop spans 16 amino acids. Germline loops: CDR1 ENHRY, CDR2 SYGVKD. V dropped 6 bases and J dropped 5 bases, with 23 bases sitting between them. The CDR3 DNA reads as TGTGCCATCAGCCGAACAAGGGCAGGGGAAAATGACGAGCAGTACTTC. Amino acids: CAISRTRAGENDEQYF.

J is TRBJ2-7 and V is TRBV29-1; no clear D. CDR3 size: 12 residues. V lost 0 bases, J lost 5 bases, and 8 bases lay in between. The germline gives CDR1 SQVTM, CDR2 ANQGSEA. The DNA of the CDR3 is TGCAGCGTTGAAGATCACACGCACGAGCAGTACTTC. Translated: CSVEDHTHEQYF.

This clone was seen only once. The chain has TRBV4-1 and TRBJ1-4; D is possibly TRBD1 (6 bases). Germline values: CDR1 MGHRA, CDR2 YSYEKL. This CDR3 has 15 residues. V was pared by 3 bases and J by 10 bases, with 18 bases between. In DNA form, the CDR3 reads TGCGCCAGCAGCCACGCCTCGGCCAGGGGTGGAAAACTGTTTTTT. Its translation: CASSHASARGGKLFF.

The rearrangement uses TRBV2 and TRBJ2-7; possible D gene TRBD2, 6 bases. Trimming pared 4 bases from V and 0 bases from J, leaving 7 bases between. Germline V CDR1 and CDR2: SNHLY, FYNNEI. CDR3 length: 13 amino acids. CDR3 region: CASSGTISYEQYF. For the CDR3, the DNA is TGTGCCAGCAGTGGGACTATCTCCTACGAGCAGTACTTC.

The rearrangement uses TRBV4-2 and TRBJ1-1; D is uncertain. The CDR3 is made up of 14 amino acids. Trimming cost V 0 bases and J 1 base, with 6 bases left between them. The germline V gene has CDR1 LGHNA and CDR2 YNFKEQ. CDR3 in amino acids: CASSQDSGNTEAFF. The CDR3 nucleotides read TGTGCCAGCAGCCAAGACTCGGGGAACACTGAAGCTTTCTTT.

This sequence joins TRBV5-1 and TRBJ1-4; D remains ambiguous. This CDR3 region has 19 residues. V lost 2 bases and J 0 bases, leaving 20 bases between the germline ends. CDR1 and CDR2 (germline): SGHRS, YFSETQ. CDR3 bases: TGCGCCAGCAGCTTAGGAGGGCCCTTACTTCGAACAACTAATGAAAAACTGTTTTTT. It encodes CASSLGGPLLRTTNEKLFF.

The genes are TRBV7-2 and TRBJ1-2, with D possibly being TRBD1 (5 bases). CDR1 and CDR2 from the germline V gene are SGHTA and FQGNSA. Between the trimmed V and J ends, which lost 3 bases and 4 bases, there was a span of 9 bases. The CDR3 sequence is 13 residues long. The DNA for the CDR3 is TGTGCCAGCAGCTTTGGCAGGGCCTATGGCTACACCTTC. Translation gives CASSFGRAYGYTF.

This clone was observed once. The rearrangement joins TRBV18 to TRBJ2-5; perhaps TRBD1 as D (5 bases). The germline V gene encodes CDR1 KGHSH and CDR2 LQKENI. With 6 bases removed from V and 5 bases from J, the gap between germline ends came to 16 bases. This CDR3 is 14 amino acids long. This CDR3 reads CASSPAGHRETQYF. CDR3 nucleotide sequence: TGTGCCAGCTCTCCGGCAGGGCATAGGGAGACCCAGTACTTC.

CDR3 sequence: CASARRGTINEKLFF. The CDR3 nucleotides are TGTGCCAGCGCACGGCGGGGGACTATCAATGAAAAACTGTTTTTT. The chain employs TRBV28 and TRBJ1-4; possible D gene TRBD1, 5 bases. The germline V gene encodes CDR1 MDHEN and CDR2 SYDVKM. V lost 8 bases to trimming and J lost 5 bases, with 18 bases between them. This CDR3 region has 15 residues.

This clone was seen only a few times. The CDR3 nucleotides are TGTGCCACCAGTGATTCCCTAGGAGGCTCCTACAATGAGCAGTTCTTC. It codes for CATSDSLGGSYNEQFF. The chain couples TRBV24-1 to TRBJ2-1; TRBD2 might be the D (5 bases). The CDR3 loop spans 16 amino acids. The germline V and J ends were trimmed by 2 bases and 0 bases, with 10 bases remaining between them. Germline loops: CDR1 KGHDR, CDR2 SFDVKD.

The table lists this clone with a few counts. The chain links TRBV10-2 to TRBJ2-1; 8 bases map to TRBD2. Germline CDR1 is WSHSY and CDR2 is SAAADI. Unmatched junction bases numbered 11, after V lost 8 bases and J lost 8 bases. The CDR3 totals 14 residues. CDR3 nucleotides: TGCGCCAGCGTAAGGGTAGCGGGATTCGATGAGCAGTTCTTC. It translates to CASVRVAGFDEQFF.

The J gene is TRBJ1-1, the V gene TRBV6-2 or TRBV6-3; D is ambiguous. Trimming pared 2 bases from V and 8 bases from J, leaving 12 bases between. Germline V gene sequence: CDR1 MNHEY, CDR2 SVGEGT. The CDR3 extends over 13 amino acids. CDR3 DNA: TGTGCCAGCAGTTACCCTAGGAGGACCGAAGCTTTCTTT. Protein sequence: CASSYPRRTEAFF.

The V gene is TRBV5-4, the J gene TRBJ2-2, with 12 nucleotides matching TRBD2. V shed 0 bases, J shed 5 bases, and the junction held 2 bases outside the gene matches. The CDR3 runs to 16 residues. Germline lookup yields CDR1 SGHNT and CDR2 YYREEE (reference sequence). DNA of the CDR3: TGTGCCAGCAGCTTGGATCTAGCGGGAGGGACCGGGGAGCTGTTTTTT. Protein: CASSLDLAGGTGELFF.

This clone was observed many times. The rearrangement uses TRBV2 and TRBJ1-1; D is unclear. The CDR3 has 13 residues. The ends were cut back, 2 bases at V and 1 base at J, with 5 bases in the middle. Germline V gives CDR1 SNHLY, CDR2 FYNNEI. The CDR3 DNA reads TGTGCCAGCAGTGAACATCAGAACACTGAAGCTTTCTTT. It codes for CASSEHQNTEAFF. Full variable domain (outside the CDR3, taken from reference TRBV2 and TRBJ1-1): EPEVTQTPSHQVTQMGQEVILRCVPISNHLYFYWYRQILGQKVEFLVSFYNNEISEKSEIFDDQFSVERPDGSNFTLKIRSTKLEDSAMYFCASSEHQNTEAFFGQGTRLTVV.

The V call is TRBV19, the J call TRBJ1-2, with TRBD1 as a possible D gene (5 bases). Germline values: CDR1 LNHDA, CDR2 SQIVND (reference sequence). This CDR3 region has 14 residues. V was pared by 0 bases and J by 8 bases, with 13 bases between. As DNA, the CDR3 is TGTGCCAGTAGTATAGATCGGAGGGGATCGGGCTACACCTTC. Translating gives CASSIDRRGSGYTF. The full variable domain, rest sourced from reference TRBV19 and TRBJ1-2, is DGGITQSPKYLFRKEGQNVTLSCEQNLNHDAMYWYRQDPGQGLRLIYYSQIVNDFQKGDIAEGYSVSREKKESFPLTVTSAQKNPTAFYLCASSIDRRGSGYTFGSGTRLTVV.

The table lists this clone with a count of one. The chain uses TRBV9 and TRBJ2-1; D perhaps matches TRBD2 (6 bases). The CDR3 sequence is 14 residues long. The V gene's germline CDR1 is SGDLS and CDR2 YYNGEE. Trimming took 5 bases from V and 8 from J, leaving 17 bases between them. The CDR3 region is CASSYTGGVDEQFF. The CDR3 DNA reads TGTGCCAGCAGTTACACAGGAGGGGTGGATGAGCAGTTCTTC.

This sequence joins TRBV28 and TRBJ2-3; D is uncertain. The CDR3 is 15 amino acids. Germline CDR1 is MDHEN and CDR2 is SYDVKM. V lost 6 bases and J 1 base, leaving 14 bases between the germline ends. The CDR3 here is CASSLIGAGTDTQYF. As DNA, the CDR3 is TGTGCCAGCAGCCTCATTGGAGCCGGCACAGATACGCAGTATTTT. Complete variable domain (other parts from reference TRBV28 and TRBJ2-3): DVKVTQSSRYLVKRTGEKVFLECVQDMDHENMFWYRQDPGLGLRLIYFSYDVKMKEKGDIPEGYSVSREKKERFSLILESASTNQTSMYLCASSLIGAGTDTQYFGPGTRLTVL.